This T cell receptor beta chain was identified in a study of cytomegalovirus exposure and HLA in healthy donors. General study findings and limits: Reportedly, diagnosis of cytomegalovirus status by the classifier showed high specificity and sensitivity. Common viral pathogens (according to a later analysis) appeared linked to several of the most significant clusters.

As for this clone: The antigen remains unidentified.

From germline, CDR1 is LNHDA and CDR2 SQIVND (reference sequence). V shed 4 bases, J shed 5 bases, and the junction held 5 bases outside the gene matches. The length of the CDR3 is 14 residues. In the PCR, 60 Vbeta and 13 Jbeta primers were used. The table came from immunoSEQ multiplex PCR; TCRdb's copy has only in-frame clones and leaves some out. Among 80,000 or so clones listed, around 75% were seen once. The source is a woman in her 40s in good health and CMV-seronegative. The sequenced material came from PBMCs. The chain uses TRBV19 and TRBJ2-1; 7 bases fit TRBD2. This CDR3 reads CASSNRDYHNEQFF. CDR3 nucleotides: TGTGCCAGTAGTAATCGGGACTACCACAATGAGCAGTTCTTC.